The rows below give T cell receptor beta chains drawn from one sample of a study of T cells after yellow fever vaccination. TCRdb ran MiXCR on the 5' RACE reads and lists one entry per CDR3 protein. This table has around 340,000 distinct CDR3 sequences, 8.5% to 10% appearing once. This specimen was PBMCs, taken on the day of the first yellow fever vaccination. All receptors come from a young man who received the YFV17D yellow fever vaccine. CDR3s include the opening cysteine and the closing phenylalanine or tryptophan. A D gene is named only where the DNA matches it firmly. The listing skips clone size in some rows; elsewhere it reads once, few, many or a size class.

clone size	V gene	D gene	J gene	CDR3 protein	CDR3 DNA
NA	TRBV4-3	NA	TRBJ1-2	CASSPDGGPSDGYTF	TGCGCCAGCAGCCCGGACGGCGGACCATCCGATGGCTACACCTTC
few	TRBV6-4	NA	TRBJ2-3	CASGRGPSDTQYF	TGTGCCAGCGGGCGGGGGCCTTCAGATACGCAGTATTTT
many	TRBV10-2	NA	TRBJ2-5	CASSLTSLLETQYF	TGCGCCAGCAGTCTGACTAGTCTGCTAGAGACCCAGTACTTC
few	TRBV6-1	NA	TRBJ1-1	CASGSVREATEAFF	TGTGCCAGCGGTAGCGTGCGGGAGGCCACTGAAGCTTTCTTT
many	TRBV20-1	NA	TRBJ2-3	CSEPGPSTDTQYF	TGCAGTGAGCCAGGTCCTAGCACAGATACGCAGTATTTT
few	TRBV7-2	NA	TRBJ1-2	CASSFWAVSGYTF	TGTGCCAGCAGCTTTTGGGCAGTCTCTGGCTACACCTTC
NA	TRBV7-9	NA	TRBJ2-2	CASSLPPGLPTGELFF	TGTGCCAGCAGCTTACCCCCCGGGCTTCCAACCGGGGAGCTGTTTTTT
NA	TRBV9	NA	TRBJ2-1	CASSVFGVSYNVQFF	TGTGCCAGCAGCGTATTTGGGGTCTCCTACAATGTGCAGTTCTTC
few	TRBV7-2	NA	TRBJ2-7	CASSLSGGREQYF	TGTGCCAGCAGCTTATCTGGGGGTCGCGAGCAGTACTTC
few	TRBV10-3	NA	TRBJ1-5	CAIRGGEGQPQHF	TGTGCCATCCGTGGGGGCGAGGGTCAGCCCCAGCATTTT
NA	TRBV20-1	TRBD1	TRBJ1-5	CSAPPGQGTQPQHF	TGCAGTGCACCGCCGGGACAGGGGACCCAGCCCCAGCATTTT
NA	TRBV7-2	TRBD1	TRBJ2-7	CASSPGGESSYEQYF	TGTGCCAGCAGCCCAGGGGGCGAAAGTTCCTACGAGCAGTACTTC
few	TRBV12-3/TRBV12-4	NA	TRBJ1-3	CASTPTVTGNTIYF	TGTGCCAGCACCCCGACAGTAACTGGAAACACCATATATTTT
few	TRBV2	NA	TRBJ2-2	CASSVQGLANTGELFF	TGTGCCAGCAGCGTACAGGGTTTAGCGAACACCGGGGAGCTGTTTTTT
NA	TRBV20-1	NA	TRBJ2-3	CSADYGTDTQYF	TGCAGTGCTGACTACGGCACAGATACGCAGTATTTT
few	TRBV30	NA	TRBJ2-3	CAWSLPLGGRTDTQYF	TGTGCCTGGAGCCTACCCCTCGGGGGACGCACAGATACGCAGTATTTT
NA	TRBV7-9	NA	TRBJ2-1	CASSPSPAYNEQFF	TGTGCCAGCAGCCCCAGCCCGGCATACAATGAGCAGTTCTTC
NA	TRBV20-1	TRBD1	TRBJ2-2	CSARDGDRATGELFF	TGCAGTGCTAGAGATGGGGACAGGGCCACCGGGGAGCTGTTTTTT
few	TRBV29-1	TRBD1	TRBJ1-5	CSVSTGGRNQPQHF	TGCAGCGTTAGCACAGGGGGCCGCAATCAGCCCCAGCATTTT
NA	TRBV12-3/TRBV12-4	NA	TRBJ2-3	CASSFLGRDTQYF	TGTGCCAGCAGTTTCCTTGGCAGGGATACGCAGTATTTT
NA	TRBV4-1	NA	TRBJ1-2	CASSQEWPGYGYTF	TGCGCCAGCAGCCAAGAGTGGCCAGGGTATGGCTACACCTTC
few	TRBV12-3/TRBV12-4	TRBD1	TRBJ1-5	CASSRQGDWNQPQHF	TGTGCCAGCAGCCGACAGGGGGATTGGAATCAGCCCCAGCATTTT
few	TRBV20-1	NA	TRBJ2-1	CSARDGAGHQLEQFF	TGCAGTGCTAGAGATGGGGCGGGCCATCAGCTTGAGCAGTTCTTC
few	TRBV11-2	TRBD1	TRBJ2-5	CASSLRPGGETQYF	TGTGCCAGCAGCTTAAGGCCAGGGGGAGAGACCCAGTACTTC
many	TRBV20-1	NA	TRBJ1-2	CSATGSGGYTF	TGCAGTGCTACAGGGTCGGGTGGCTACACCTTC
NA	TRBV18	TRBD2	TRBJ2-1	CASSPRIAGVGGEQFF	TGTGCCAGCTCACCAAGAATAGCGGGGGTTGGAGGTGAGCAGTTCTTC
NA	TRBV15	NA	TRBJ2-6	CATSRDYPGAGANVLTF	TGTGCCACCAGCAGAGATTATCCGGGAGCTGGGGCCAACGTCCTGACTTTC
many	TRBV7-2	NA	TRBJ1-1	CASSLVGATEAFF	TGTGCCAGCAGCTTAGTAGGGGCCACTGAAGCTTTCTTT
NA	TRBV20-1	NA	TRBJ2-2	CSARETGELFF	TGCAGTGCTAGAGAAACCGGGGAGCTGTTTTTT
few	TRBV7-2	TRBD1	TRBJ1-2	CASSPTGVYGYTF	TGTGCCAGCAGCCCCACAGGGGTCTATGGCTACACCTTC
few	TRBV5-4	NA	TRBJ2-4	CASSLAGAKNIQYF	TGTGCCAGCAGCTTGGCTGGTGCCAAAAACATTCAGTACTTC
NA	TRBV6-5	TRBD1	TRBJ1-5	CASSSTPTGGVPGNQPQHF	TGTGCCAGCAGTTCAACACCGACAGGGGGCGTTCCGGGCAATCAGCCCCAGCATTTT
NA	TRBV9	NA	TRBJ1-4	CASSVGAEEKLFF	TGTGCCAGCAGCGTAGGAGCTGAAGAAAAACTGTTTTTT
NA	TRBV6-6	TRBD1	TRBJ2-1	CASRSQGNEQFF	TGTGCCAGCAGGTCACAGGGGAATGAGCAGTTCTTC